This T cell receptor beta chain is drawn from a study of response to subunit inactivated influenza vaccine. General study results and limits: Only a handful of new T cells, the authors suggested, are recruited with each seasonal influenza vaccination.

As for this clonotype: Its target is not known.

The CDR3 sequence is 15 residues long. V lost 4 bases and J lost 3; bases outside the gene matches: 8. Germline CDR1 is SGHNT and CDR2 is YYREEE (reference sequence). TCRdb recomputed calls from the RT-PCR reads with MiXCR, one row per CDR3 protein. The sample includes roughly 290,000 distinct CDR3 sequences, about a fifth of them seen just once. The sequenced sample was PBMCs from blood, obtained less than 22 months after vaccination. V gene TRBV5-4 combines with J gene TRBJ1-1, with 8 bases aligning to TRBD1. The receptor was isolated from a man aged 50-75 years who received an inactivated influenza vaccine. The CDR3 protein is CASSGVGQGDTEAFF. The CDR3 coding sequence is TGTGCCAGCAGCGGGGTCGGACAGGGAGACACTGAAGCTTTCTTT.